This T cell receptor (beta chain) is drawn from a study of T cell changes during pregnancy in multiple sclerosis. Sequencing was performed with immunoSEQ multiplex PCR; in TCRdb, only in-frame clones are kept and a portion is missing. The sample includes some 71,000 clones, about 92% of them seen just once. The CDR3 runs 15 residues. CDR1 and CDR2 from the germline V gene are MNHEY and SVGAGI. The rearrangement joins TRBV6-5 to TRBJ2-5; 9 nucleotides agree with TRBD1. The closer fit of TRBJ2-7 to the DNA end suggests the J call may be wrong. The material sequenced was peripheral blood, taken after pregnancy. This receptor was identified in a female donor with multiple sclerosis, enrolled in a pregnancy study. CDR3 residues: CASSYSTGGSYEQYF. The CDR3 nucleotides read TGTGCCAGCAGTTACTCGACAGGGGGCTCCTACGAGCAGTACTTC.